This T cell receptor (beta chain) was recorded in a study of blood T cell repertoires in COVID-19 (dated by TCRdb to 2020 to 2021). Broadly, across the study: Collaborator samples came from the United States, Italy and Spain and covered acute and convalescent phases of COVID-19. The material from the prospective study consisted of cDNA or gDNA derived from T cells, B-cell-depleted T cells, or PBMCs. Nearly every sample came with metadata listing a de-identified subject ID, COVID-19 status, age in years and sex. Where HLA class I and class II types were available, the types were taken from metadata supplied by the sample provider, not from assay-based typing. The repertoires were released in a freely available public database intended as a resource for research on the immune response to SARS-CoV-2. Subjects who had been exposed to COVID-19, were actively infected with it, or had recovered from it provided the deeply sampled blood TCRbeta repertoires that made up the dataset. The samples were drawn from the first 160 participants of the ongoing ImmuneRACE study and from 1,254 subjects provided by 6 global collaborators.

The collaborating institutions used their own protocols to collect whole blood in K2EDTA tubes. For TCRbeta analysis, collaborator samples were shipped as frozen whole blood, as isolated PBMCs, or as DNA extracted from either sample type. From the cysteine through the phenylalanine, the CDR3 covers 17 amino acids. Only the CDR3 portion is preserved as DNA: 51 bases, with reading frame beginning at the first base. The germline V gene (reference sequence) provides CDR1 MNHEY and CDR2 SMNVEV. The trim is 2 bases for V and 3 bases for J, with a gap of 17 bases between the germline ends. Broad study findings and their caveats: How much clinical and demographic metadata was included differed by source and by participant, and the metadata was provided uncurated.

This clone was observed a handful of times. Its recognized antigen is unknown. No base-level quality is on record; no much larger clone is a single base apart. TCRbeta CDR3 regions were amplified from genomic DNA using the immunoSEQ Assay, a bias-controlled multiplex PCR. The study's own analysis went as follows. Nucleated cell counts per sample were estimated from amplification of reference gene primers within the assay. Sequence reads were collapsed and filtered to measure the absolute abundance of every unique TCRbeta CDR3 rearrangement. For each sample, productive Simpson clonality was calculated as the square root of Simpson's diversity index over productive rearrangements. Drawn from immuneACCESS, this table holds only the in-frame rearrangements with V and J called that TCRdb kept. Clones are partly lost; checked studies trace under half to an unresolved V gene and leave the rest unexplained. V, J and clone size reflect that table, while D and trimming were determined from the DNA. For this sample there are under 200,000 clones; roughly 86% appear just once. Of the sample, around 7% falls within the top ten clones.

The sequence links TRBV27 to TRBJ2-1; TRBD1 is perhaps the D gene, given 6 matching bases. This clonotype was sampled from a man aged 50-60 years with active or convalescent COVID-19. The source material was peripheral blood. The DNA sequence is TGTGCCAGCAGTTTAAGGATTTCGACAGGCTACTACAATGAGCAGTTCTTC. Its protein is CASSLRISTGYYNEQFF.